This T cell receptor (beta chain) was captured by sequencing in a study of T-cell reconstitution after alpha-beta-depleted transplantation in children (dated by TCRdb to the mid-2010s). Background for the entire study: T-cell immune reconstitution after TCRalphabeta/CD19-depleted allogeneic hematopoietic cell transplantation in children was quantitatively tracked in the study by means of TCR repertoire profiling.

Read against the paper, the sample's treatment or condition label means: allogeneic hematopoietic cell transplantation with graft depleted of TCRalphabeta T cells and CD19 B cells. The children who served as transplant recipients had been given grafts of TCRalphabeta/CD19-depleted allogeneic hematopoietic cells. The CDR3, cysteine through phenylalanine, is 19 amino acids long. Just CDR3 DNA is preserved here, 57 bases in frame from base 1. For this chain, trimming is 6 bases at the V end and 3 bases at the J end, and the number of junction bases without a gene match is 15. The CDR1 and CDR2 encoded by the germline V gene are MNHEY and SVGEGT. To prepare the library, PCR was applied. Sequencing took place on an Illumina HiSeq 2500. TCR libraries were prepared with molecular barcoding, using unique molecular identifiers to normalize TCRbeta repertoire quantification. TCRdb's own reprocessing of the public reads used fastp at Q25 and MiXCR and kept productive beta chains. Rows matching on CDR3 protein sequence are summarized as one entry with the most common DNA and genes. The sample table lists some 200,000 distinct CDR3 sequences, 5.5% to 7% of them with a count of one. The biggest ten clones account for about 5.9% of the sample.

This clonotype was picked up many times. It lacks a known antigen. The input lacks base qualities; no much larger clone sits a single base away. The investigation overall reported the following: The apparently early alphabetaT-cell count recovery about two months after transplant was reportedly dependent on only several hundred rapidly expanded clones derived from non-depleted graft cells. The high TCRbeta diversity at day 60 in some patients was ascribed to recipient T cells and intrathymic progenitors that had survived conditioning. The frequencies of hyperexpanded clones fell over the following months, and after one year, T-cell counts and TCRbeta diversity were mostly attributed to newly produced T cells.

This TCR was sampled from a boy aged 2 to 10 with acute lymphoblastic leukemia, due to receive a stem cell transplant. The V gene is TRBV6-2 or TRBV6-3 and the J gene is TRBJ2-1; 12 of the junction bases match TRBD2. The source material was PBMCs, sampled before TCRalphabeta/CD19-depleted stem cell transplant. The CDR3 loop reads CASRAAELAGGYYYNEQFF. The nucleotide sequence is TGTGCCAGCAGGGCAGCGGAGCTAGCGGGGGGGTACTACTACAATGAGCAGTTCTTC.